This passage covers 30 T cell receptor beta chains from one sample sequenced in a study of blood T cell repertoires in COVID-19. Produced via immunoSEQ multiplex PCR; TCRdb's table is partial and in-frame only. The sample carries approximately 260,000 clones, about nine tenths recorded once. Material: PBMCs or T cells enriched from blood (not recorded which). The receptors shown here come from a woman aged 25 to 45 with acute COVID-19.

The chain links TRBV29-1 to TRBJ2-3; TRBD2 might be the D (6 bases). Germline V gene lookup returns CDR1 SQVTM and CDR2 ANQGSEA. This CDR3 spans 12 amino acids. Trimming took 7 bases from V and 4 from J, leaving 12 bases between them. The CDR3 DNA is TGCAGCGGGGAGGTCCGGGCAGATACGCAGTATTTT. Protein: CSGEVRADTQYF.

In regard to this clone: The identical CDR3 is also encoded by other nucleotide sequences in the sample. The chain carries TRBV2 and TRBJ2-2; TRBD1 matches 11 bases. Germline trimming cut 8 bases from V and 2 bases from J; bases unmatched to any gene: 4. The CDR3 spans 15 residues. Per germline, CDR1 SNHLY and CDR2 FYNNEI. Written as DNA, the CDR3 is TGTGCCAGCCGGCGGACAGGGGGCAACACCGGGGAGCTGTTTTTT. This encodes CASRRTGGNTGELFF.

This clone has more than one count but fewer than ten. This sequence joins TRBV27 and TRBJ2-7; tentatively, D is TRBD2 (5 bases). V lost 3 bases and J 6 bases, leaving 9 bases between the germline ends. The germline V gene encodes CDR1 MNHEY and CDR2 SMNVEV (reference sequence). This CDR3 is built from 12 residues. The CDR3 DNA is TGTGCCAGCAGTTTTGTAGCGTTCGAGCAGTACTTC. Translating gives CASSFVAFEQYF.

The chain carries TRBV6-5 and TRBJ2-3, with TRBD1 as a possible D gene (5 bases). The germline V gene encodes CDR1 MNHEY and CDR2 SVGAGI. The CDR3 extends over 14 amino acids. The V and J ends lost 6 bases and 3 bases respectively, with 13 bases between them. The CDR3 region is CASSPRALTDTQYF. The CDR3 bases are TGTGCCAGCAGCCCCAGGGCGTTGACAGATACGCAGTATTTT.

The chain carries TRBV28 and TRBJ2-1, with 11 bases aligning to TRBD2. The length of the CDR3 is 16 residues. CDR1 and CDR2 from the germline V gene are MDHEN and SYDVKM. V trimming: 4 bases; J trimming: 4 bases; junction bases outside the gene matches: 6. The CDR3 DNA sequence: TGTGCCAGCAGTTCCGCGACTAGCGGGGCTTACAATGAGCAGTTCTTC. This codes for CASSSATSGAYNEQFF.

This rearrangement joins TRBV7-9 to TRBJ1-1, with D perhaps TRBD1 (6 bases). V shed 0 bases and J shed 6 bases, with 8 bases lying between them. The CDR3 consists of 13 residues. CDR1 and CDR2 from the germline V gene are SEHNR and FQNEAQ (reference sequence). The CDR3 sequence is CASSLAGGAEAFF. As DNA, the CDR3 is TGTGCCAGCAGCTTAGCAGGGGGGGCTGAAGCTTTCTTT.

The rearrangement links TRBV5-1 to TRBJ1-5, with 9 bases that match TRBD1. Germline V gives CDR1 SGHRS, CDR2 YFSETQ. The CDR3 contains 18 residues. V lost 0 bases and J lost 3; bases outside the gene matches: 10. The CDR3 bases are TGCGCCAGCAGCTTGGGGTTTTGGGACAGGGATTTCAATCAGCCCCAGCATTTT. Translated: CASSLGFWDRDFNQPQHF. Filled out from reference TRBV5-1 and TRBJ1-5, the complete variable domain reads KAGVTQTPRYLIKTRGQQVTLSCSPISGHRSVSWYQQTPGQGLQFLFEYFSETQRNKGNFPGRFSGRQFSNSRSEMNVSTLELGDSALYLCASSLGFWDRDFNQPQHFGDGTRLSIL.

This clone has a handful of counts. The J gene is TRBJ2-1, the V gene TRBV14, with 11 bases fitting TRBD2. V was clipped by 4 bases and J by 2 bases; unmatched bases: 13. The CDR3 is 19 residues long. CDR1 and CDR2 from the germline V gene are SGHDN and FVKESK. The CDR3 bases are TGTGCCAGCAGCCTGACCGGGACTAGCGGCCGCATCCCCTACAATGAGCAGTTCTTC. Translation gives CASSLTGTSGRIPYNEQFF.

V usage is TRBV18 and J usage is TRBJ1-3; D is unresolved. The CDR3 is 12 amino acids. Between the trimmed V and J ends, which lost 3 bases and 8 bases, there was a span of 8 bases. Germline CDR1 reads KGHSH; CDR2 reads LQKENI. The CDR3 sequence is CASSPASDTIYF. Written as DNA, the CDR3 is TGTGCCAGCTCACCGGCCTCAGACACCATATATTTT.

The chain carries TRBV2 and TRBJ1-1, with D possibly being TRBD1 (5 bases). Trimming left V 8 bases short and J 1 base short, with 14 bases between. Germline assignment: CDR1 SNHLY and CDR2 FYNNEI. The CDR3 has 14 amino acids. The DNA of the CDR3 is TGTGCCAGCGGAATCGGCAGGGCGAACACTGAAGCTTTCTTT. This encodes CASGIGRANTEAFF.

The V gene is TRBV6-1, the J gene TRBJ2-7, with a possible D match to TRBD2 (6 bases). The V and J ends lost 4 bases and 4 bases respectively, with 20 bases between them. This CDR3 spans 16 amino acids. CDR1 and CDR2 from the germline V gene are MNHNS and SASEGT. The CDR3 region is CASSASGTYMGYEQYF. The CDR3, as DNA: TGTGCCAGCAGTGCCTCCGGGACTTACATGGGGTACGAGCAGTACTTC.

The chain joins TRBV2 to TRBJ1-2; D is unresolved. CDR3 length: 14 amino acids. The germline gives CDR1 SNHLY, CDR2 FYNNEI. Trimming stripped 0 bases from V and 4 bases from J, with 9 bases between. The CDR3 is CASSEAAGGYGYTF. CDR3 bases: TGTGCCAGCAGTGAAGCAGCGGGTGGCTATGGCTACACCTTC.

The chain carries TRBV12-3 or TRBV12-4 and TRBJ1-2; D call uncertain. This CDR3 has 13 residues. V lost 6 bases and J 4 bases, leaving 12 bases between the germline ends. The CDR3 spells CASRPGSSYGYTF. CDR3 nucleotide sequence: TGTGCCAGCAGACCCGGGTCCTCCTATGGCTACACCTTC.

The gene calls are TRBV5-1 and TRBJ2-1, with D maybe TRBD2 (6 bases). Trimming cost V 0 bases and J 4 bases, with 14 bases left between them. Germline CDR1 is SGHRS and CDR2 is YFSETQ. The CDR3 contains 16 residues. The CDR3 protein is CASSLASVSKYNEQFF. CDR3 in DNA: TGCGCCAGCAGCTTGGCTAGCGTAAGCAAATACAATGAGCAGTTCTTC.

This clone has just one count. This chain links TRBV30 with TRBJ1-1, with D possibly being TRBD1 (6 bases). CDR1 GTSNPN and CDR2 SVGIG come from the germline V gene (reference sequence). The CDR3 length is 15 residues. V was pared by 4 bases and J by 3 bases, with 18 bases between. CDR3 amino acids: CAWNGRGGVHTEAFF. The DNA for the CDR3 is TGTGCCTGGAATGGCAGGGGTGGGGTGCACACTGAAGCTTTCTTT. The complete variable domain, with remaining parts taken from reference TRBV30 and TRBJ1-1, reads SQTIHQWPATLVQPVGSPLSLECTVEGTSNPNLYWYRQAAGRGLQLLFYSVGIGQISSEVPQNLSASRPQDRQFILSSKKLLLSDSGFYLCAWNGRGGVHTEAFFGQGTRLTVV.

This rearrangement joins TRBV28 to TRBJ2-5, with 8 bases identical to TRBD1. With V trimmed by 6 bases and J by 5 bases, 8 bases remained unmatched. The germline CDR1 and CDR2 sequences are MDHEN and SYDVKM. The CDR3 totals 14 residues. The CDR3 is CASRGPGGAETQYF. For the CDR3, the DNA is TGTGCCAGCAGGGGGCCAGGGGGCGCGGAGACCCAGTACTTC.

The sample holds one count of this clone. The chain joins TRBV28 to TRBJ2-7, with D possibly being TRBD2 (6 bases). The V end was cut by 2 bases, the J end by 5 bases, with 13 bases between. This CDR3 comprises 14 residues. Per the germline V gene, CDR1 is MDHEN and CDR2 is SYDVKM. The CDR3 nucleotides are TGTGCCAGCAGTTTAGCGGGAAGCGTCCACGAGCAGTACTTC. Translating it yields CASSLAGSVHEQYF.

The V and J genes are TRBV29-1 and TRBJ1-1; the D is unclear. The CDR3 runs 13 residues. With 0 bases removed from V and 0 bases from J, the gap between germline ends came to 5 bases. Germline CDR1 is SQVTM and CDR2 is ANQGSEA. The CDR3 DNA reads as TGCAGCGTTGAAGAGTTAATGAACACTGAAGCTTTCTTT. This gives the protein CSVEELMNTEAFF.

The chain combines TRBV11-2 with TRBJ1-2, with D tentatively TRBD1 (5 bases). This CDR3 has 17 amino acids. CDR1 is SGHAT and CDR2 is FQNNGV in the germline V gene. The germline V and J ends were trimmed by 0 bases and 2 bases, with 16 bases remaining between them. The CDR3 region is CASSLDRGARRNYGYTF. CDR3 coding DNA: TGTGCCAGCAGCTTAGATCGCGGGGCCAGGAGGAACTATGGCTACACCTTC.

This clone was picked up one time. The chain joins TRBV7-2 to TRBJ1-5; 10 bases fit TRBD1. Germline CDR1 reads SGHTA; CDR2 reads FQGNSA. The J segment lost 6 bases and the V segment lost 6 bases, leaving 5 bases of the junction unmatched. The CDR3 loop spans 14 amino acids. The CDR3 reads CASSRDRGAQPQHF. The CDR3 DNA is TGTGCCAGCAGTAGGGACAGGGGTGCTCAGCCCCAGCATTTT.

The chain couples TRBV19 to TRBJ2-7; TRBD2 is a possible D gene (5 bases). In germline, CDR1 is LNHDA, CDR2 SQIVND (reference sequence). This CDR3 is 14 amino acids long. V lost 7 bases and J lost 6, with 19 bases in between. CDR3 nucleotides: TGTGCCAGTACGGTCGGAGGACGGCTCGGCGAGCAGTACTTC. Encoded protein: CASTVGGRLGEQYF.

The V and J genes are TRBV5-1 and TRBJ1-4; D is perhaps TRBD1 (6 bases). The CDR3 has 15 amino acids. V lost 4 bases and J lost 8, with 18 bases in between. The V gene's germline CDR1 is SGHRS and CDR2 YFSETQ. CDR3 sequence: CASSPLGGPEEKLFF. In DNA form, the CDR3 reads TGCGCCAGCAGCCCTCTCGGGGGGCCTGAAGAAAAACTGTTTTTT.

The chain links TRBV18 to TRBJ1-2, with 9 bases identical to TRBD1. V lost 8 bases to trimming and J lost 8 bases; unmatched junction nucleotides: 9. From germline, CDR1 is KGHSH and CDR2 LQKENI. This CDR3 is built from 13 residues. Written as DNA, the CDR3 is TGTGCCAGCCGAAGGACAGGGGACGGAGGCTACACCTTC. Amino acids: CASRRTGDGGYTF. Drawing the rest from reference TRBV18 and TRBJ1-2, the complete variable domain is NAGVMQNPRHLVRRRGQEARLRCSPMKGHSHVYWYRQLPEEGLKFMVYLQKENIIDESGMPKERFSAEFPKEGPSILRIQQVVRGDSAAYFCASRRTGDGGYTFGSGTRLTVV.

The chain employs TRBV1 and TRBJ2-1; TRBD2 was called by the table and not checked on the DNA. TRBV1 constitutes a pseudogene. The length of the CDR3 is 14 residues. The CDR3 DNA follows: TGCACCAGAACCTGGACTAGCGGATACAATGAGCAGTTCTTC. Protein: CTRTWTSGYNEQFF.

The chain has TRBV3-1 (or the pseudogene TRBV3-2) and TRBJ2-7; 12 bases line up with TRBD2. CDR1 and CDR2 from the germline V gene are LGHDT and YNNKEL (reference sequence). The CDR3 is 16 amino acids. With 8 bases clipped from V and 3 bases from J, the junction kept 11 bases outside the gene matches. The CDR3 DNA reads as TGTGCCAGCCGGAAGCTAGCGGGAGGGTACCACTACGAGCAGTACTTC. It is translated as CASRKLAGGYHYEQYF.

This clone was observed a handful of times. The chain recombines TRBV11-2 with TRBJ2-1; TRBD1 aligns across 10 bases. The germline V gene has CDR1 SGHAT and CDR2 FQNNGV. The CDR3 is 17 residues long. The V segment lost 5 bases and the J segment 5 bases; nucleotides outside the gene matches: 12. CDR3 residues: CASSPHIPGQGNNEQFF. DNA of the CDR3: TGTGCCAGCAGCCCTCATATCCCGGGACAGGGGAACAATGAGCAGTTCTTC.

This chain uses TRBV7-2 with TRBJ2-1; D not certain. The ends were cut back, 1 base at V and 4 bases at J, with 11 bases in the middle. The CDR3 runs 15 residues. Germline V gene sequence: CDR1 SGHTA, CDR2 FQGNSA. The CDR3 spells CASSLEPARYNEQFF. DNA for the CDR3: TGTGCCAGCAGCTTAGAGCCCGCTCGGTACAATGAGCAGTTCTTC.

The chain joins TRBV6-5 to TRBJ1-5; tentatively, D is TRBD1 (5 bases). The V gene lost 6 bases and the J gene lost 0 bases, with 9 bases spanning the gap. The CDR3 length is 14 residues. Germline CDR1 MNHEY, CDR2 SVGAGI. The CDR3 loop reads CASRGGHSNQPQHF. DNA for the CDR3: TGTGCCAGCAGGGGAGGACATAGCAATCAGCCCCAGCATTTT.

J is TRBJ1-6 and V is TRBV5-4, with a weak D call TRBD1 (5 bases). The V gene's germline CDR1 is SGHNT and CDR2 YYREEE (reference sequence). This CDR3 has 14 amino acids. Trimming cost V 4 bases and J 10 bases, with 15 bases left between them. CDR3 loop: CASSAGVIGSPLHF. Here the CDR3 DNA reads TGTGCCAGCAGCGCGGGGGTTATAGGGTCACCCCTCCACTTT.

The chain joins TRBV10-1 to TRBJ2-1, with 7 bases fitting TRBD2. With V trimmed by 11 bases and J by 3 bases, 10 bases remained unmatched. Germline-derived CDR1 and CDR2 are WNHNN and SYGVQD (reference sequence). The CDR3 spans 14 residues. The CDR3 DNA follows: TGCGCCCCCAGAAGGGCGGGAGTCTACAATGAGCAGTTCTTC. Residues: CAPRRAGVYNEQFF.